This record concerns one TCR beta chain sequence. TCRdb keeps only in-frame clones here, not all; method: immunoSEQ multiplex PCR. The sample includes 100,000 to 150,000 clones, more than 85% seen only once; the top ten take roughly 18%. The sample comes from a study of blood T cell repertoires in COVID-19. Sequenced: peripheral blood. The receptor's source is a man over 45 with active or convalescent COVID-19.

The CDR3 sequence is CAWSVRAYEQYF. The DNA of the CDR3 is TGTGCCTGGAGTGTACGGGCCTACGAGCAGTACTTC. The chain carries TRBV30 and TRBJ2-7; D is unresolved. Germline CDR1 and CDR2: GTSNPN and SVGIG (reference sequence). The CDR3 totals 12 residues. The germline V and J ends were trimmed by 0 bases and 2 bases, with 5 bases remaining between them.